The 5 T cell receptor beta chains listed next were all sequenced from one sample in a study of OX40 agonist ivuxolimab in advanced cancers. The repertoire was sequenced with immunoSEQ multiplex PCR; TCRdb's copy has only in-frame clones and lacks some. The sample lists some 94,000 clones, more than 90% occurring once. The input for sequencing was CD4+ or CD8+ T cells sorted from blood, taken in a trial of the OX40 agonist ivuxolimab. All receptors come from an adult with an advanced solid tumor such as melanoma, head and neck, liver or kidney cancer.

This chain uses TRBV27 with TRBJ1-5; 7 bases map to TRBD1. CDR3 length: 14 residues. With 6 bases clipped from V and 6 bases from J, the junction kept 8 bases outside the gene matches. Germline CDR1 MNHEY, CDR2 SMNVEV (reference sequence). Written as DNA, the CDR3 is TGTGCCAGCAGCAACAGGGGTTCGGGTCAGCCCCAGCATTTT. Its translation: CASSNRGSGQPQHF.

The CDR3 region is CASLRTNAGNTIYF. The CDR3 DNA reads as TGTGCCAGCCTAAGGACGAATGCTGGAAACACCATATATTTT. V gene TRBV2 combines with J gene TRBJ1-3, with D unresolved. The length of the CDR3 is 14 residues. Trimming took off 8 bases at V and 2 bases at J, with 13 bases between the two ends. The V gene's germline CDR1 is SNHLY and CDR2 FYNNEI. Using reference TRBV2 and TRBJ1-3 for the parts outside the CDR3, the full variable domain is EPEVTQTPSHQVTQMGQEVILRCVPISNHLYFYWYRQILGQKVEFLVSFYNNEISEKSEIFDDQFSVERPDGSNFTLKIRSTKLEDSAMYFCASLRTNAGNTIYFGEGSWLTVV.

The chain employs TRBV19 and TRBJ2-1, with TRBD2 matching over 8 bases. Germline V gives CDR1 LNHDA, CDR2 SQIVND (reference sequence). V trimming: 7 bases; J trimming: 2 bases; junction bases outside the gene matches: 7. The CDR3 sequence is 15 residues long. The CDR3 coding sequence is TGTGCCAGTAAGGAAGGGACTAGAGCCTACAATGAGCAGTTCTTC. It codes for CASKEGTRAYNEQFF.

V is TRBV7-2 and J is TRBJ2-7; 9 nucleotides agree with TRBD1. The length of the CDR3 is 14 residues. CDR1 and CDR2 (germline): SGHTA, FQGNSA. V shed 5 bases and J 7 bases; nucleotides not matched to a gene: 9. CDR3 in amino acids: CASSRQGVEDEQYF. For the CDR3, the DNA is TGTGCCAGCAGCCGACAGGGGGTAGAGGATGAGCAGTACTTC.

In the case of this clone: Other DNA sequences of this sample code for an identical CDR3. This chain uses TRBV19 with TRBJ1-1; 7 bases agree with TRBD1. The CDR3 is made up of 14 amino acids. Germline V gene sequence: CDR1 LNHDA, CDR2 SQIVND (reference sequence). Trimming took 3 bases from V and 1 from J; bases not matched to a gene: 2. The chain's CDR3 is CASSIRQGNTEAFF. CDR3 nucleotide sequence: TGTGCCAGTAGTATTCGACAGGGGAACACTGAAGCTTTCTTT.